What follows are 2 T cell receptor beta chains derived from one specimen sequenced in a study of blood T cell repertoires in COVID-19. The repertoire was sequenced with immunoSEQ multiplex PCR; TCRdb's copy has only in-frame clones and lacks some. The data contain around 250,000 clones, 70% to 90% of them singletons. Sequencing was performed on PBMCs or T cells enriched from blood (not recorded which). Source of these receptors: a woman aged 45-59 years who had recovered from COVID-19.

The rearrangement uses TRBV7-9 and TRBJ2-7, with D perhaps TRBD1 (6 bases). Deletions cut 5 bases from V and 2 bases from J, with 16 bases between. CDR3 length: 15 amino acids. CDR1 is SEHNR, CDR2 FQNEAQ, per germline (reference sequence). The chain's CDR3 is CASSLPGQGPYEQYF. CDR3 in DNA: TGTGCCAGCAGCCTGCCCGGGCAGGGGCCCTACGAGCAGTACTTC.

J is TRBJ2-2 and V is TRBV28, with D perhaps matching TRBD2 (6 bases). From germline, CDR1 is MDHEN and CDR2 SYDVKM. This CDR3 region has 17 residues. V gave up 3 bases and J gave up 1 base, with 15 bases separating them. CDR3 sequence reads: CASSLSGWYQNTGELFF. The CDR3 DNA follows: TGTGCCAGCAGTTTGAGCGGGTGGTACCAGAACACCGGGGAGCTGTTTTTT.